The 14 T cell receptor beta chains reported below all come from one sample, sequenced in a study of T cells in Graves' hyperthyroidism and ophthalmopathy. TCR beta CDR3 regions were amplified from RNA. With the HTBI primer set, the TCR CDR3 went through a first round of RT-PCR. TCRdb reanalysed the multiplex PCR reads using MiXCR and keeps one entry per CDR3 protein. This table holds approximately 250,000 distinct CDR3 sequences, approximately 23% found once. Sequencing was performed on blood. The receptor source for this set is a woman between 40 and 55 years old with Graves' ophthalmopathy.

This clonotype has ten or more counts. The chain links TRBV12-3 or TRBV12-4 to TRBJ2-7; the D call may be TRBD1 or TRBD2 (5 bases each). Trimming shortened V by 1 base and J by 5 bases, and 12 bases separated the two germline ends. There are 14 residues in the CDR3. The CDR3 loop is CASSLEPGTHEQYF. DNA of the CDR3: TGTGCCAGCAGTTTAGAACCAGGGACGCACGAGCAGTACTTC.

This clonotype appeared many times. This sequence joins TRBV5-1 and TRBJ1-1, with 9 bases aligning to TRBD1. Looked up from germline, CDR1 is SGHRS and CDR2 is YFSETQ. V lost 4 bases and J lost 3; bases outside the gene matches: 10. This CDR3 has 16 amino acids. CDR3 in amino acids: CASSPQGTGRHTEAFF. The CDR3 nucleotides read TGCGCCAGCAGCCCCCAGGGGACAGGGAGGCACACTGAAGCTTTCTTT.

This clonotype was counted at least ten times. This chain joins TRBV5-5 and TRBJ2-5; D may be TRBD2 (5 bases). Germline CDR1 and CDR2: SGHKS and YYEKEE (reference sequence). V lost 6 bases and J lost 2, with 11 bases in between. This CDR3 is built from 13 residues. The CDR3 protein is CASTRWEQETQYF. In DNA form, the CDR3 reads TGTGCCAGCACCCGTTGGGAGCAAGAGACCCAGTACTTC.

This clonotype was counted many times. The chain uses TRBV6-1 and TRBJ2-7; 9 bases align to TRBD2. Trimming at V came to 2 bases and at J to 0 bases, leaving 5 bases not matched to a gene. The CDR3 contains 16 residues. The V gene's germline CDR1 is MNHNS and CDR2 SASEGT. DNA for the CDR3: TGTGCCAGCAGTGAACTCGGAGCGGGAGGCTCCTACGAGCAGTACTTC. Translated: CASSELGAGGSYEQYF.

This clonotype was observed many times. The V and J genes are TRBV20-1 and TRBJ2-5; 13 nucleotides align to TRBD2. This CDR3 contains 13 residues. V lost 7 bases to trimming and J lost 4 bases; unmatched junction nucleotides: 3. Germline CDR1 reads DFQATT; CDR2 reads SNEGSKA (reference sequence). CDR3 residues: CSGTSGRVETQYF. DNA for the CDR3: TGCAGTGGGACTAGCGGGAGAGTAGAGACCCAGTACTTC.

V and J are TRBV29-1 and TRBJ1-2; D is unclear. From germline, CDR1 is SQVTM and CDR2 ANQGSEA. CDR3 length equals 9 residues. Trimming took off 6 bases at V and 8 bases at J, with 7 bases between the two ends. The CDR3 region is CSVPGGYTF. The CDR3 nucleotides are TGCAGCGTCCCGGGGGGCTACACCTTC.

This clonotype was recorded at least ten times. The chain recombines TRBV30 with TRBJ2-6; maybe TRBD1 (6 bases). Germline assignment: CDR1 GTSNPN and CDR2 SVGIG (reference sequence). Trimming shortened V by 4 bases and J by 2 bases, and 18 bases separated the two germline ends. The CDR3 loop spans 17 amino acids. The CDR3 region has the DNA TGTGCCTGGACAAGGGGGATAACAGGGCCTGGGGCCAACGTCCTGACTTTC. Its protein is CAWTRGITGPGANVLTF.

This clonotype came up many times. J is TRBJ2-7 and V is TRBV12-3 or TRBV12-4, with 13 bases fitting TRBD2. V dropped 6 bases and J dropped 1; count of bases not matched to a gene: 3. The CDR3 has 15 amino acids. CDR3 nucleotides: TGTGCCAGCAGACGGACTAGCGGGAGTTCCTACGAGCAGTACTTC. It specifies CASRRTSGSSYEQYF.

This clonotype was seen repeatedly, ten times or more. This chain uses TRBV28 with TRBJ2-5; 9 positions agree with TRBD2. This CDR3 is 16 amino acids long. Germline V lookup: CDR1 MDHEN, CDR2 SYDVKM. V lost 6 bases to trimming and J lost 5 bases; unmatched junction nucleotides: 13. The CDR3 nucleotides are TGTGCCAGCAGCCTGACTAGCGGACCCTGGGGGGAGACCCAGTACTTC. This codes for CASSLTSGPWGETQYF.

The chain combines TRBV6-1 with TRBJ2-7, with D uncertain. Germline CDR1 MNHNS, CDR2 SASEGT. CDR3 length equals 14 residues. The ends were cut back, 3 bases at V and 1 base at J, with 10 bases in the middle. The CDR3 DNA sequence: TGTGCCAGCAGTGACCCGGACCGGTCCTACGAGCAGTACTTC. It specifies CASSDPDRSYEQYF.

This clonotype has just a few counts. One base away lies a much larger clone, so this may be a sequencing read error. The rearrangement joins TRBV28 to TRBJ2-7, with 8 bases that match TRBD1. Unmatched junction bases numbered 6, after V lost 6 bases and J lost 2 bases. The CDR3 is 14 residues long. Germline V CDR1 and CDR2: MDHEN, SYDVKM. The DNA for the CDR3 is TGTGCCAGCAGAGCAGGGGGCTTTGCCTACGAGCAGTACTTC. Amino acid sequence: CASRAGGFAYEQYF. Full variable domain (rest looked up from reference TRBV28 and TRBJ2-7): DVKVTQSSRYLVKRTGEKVFLECVQDMDHENMFWYRQDPGLGLRLIYFSYDVKMKEKGDIPEGYSVSREKKERFSLILESASTNQTSMYLCASRAGGFAYEQYFGPGTRLTVT.

This clonotype occurred many times. V and J are TRBV6-5 and TRBJ2-7; a weak D match, TRBD1 (5 bases). This CDR3 has 14 amino acids. CDR1 is MNHEY and CDR2 is SVGAGI in the germline V gene. Trimming cost V 2 bases and J 2 bases, with 10 bases left between them. CDR3: CASSYERQPYEQYF. CDR3 DNA sequence: TGTGCCAGCAGTTACGAGCGACAGCCCTACGAGCAGTACTTC.

There are many counts of this clonotype. At one end the junction does not follow the germline gene, possibly because of a read error. The chain employs TRBV20-1 and TRBJ2-7; 10 bases map to TRBD1. Per germline, CDR1 DFQATT and CDR2 SNEGSKA (reference sequence). This CDR3 is built from 13 residues. In nucleotides, the CDR3 is TGCAGCGCTACATGGGACAGGGGCGACGAGCAGTACTTC. Protein product: CSATWDRGDEQYF.

The V gene is TRBV6-1, the J gene TRBJ2-7, with TRBD1 matching over 7 bases. Per germline, CDR1 MNHNS and CDR2 SASEGT. Germline trimming cut 5 bases from V and 3 bases from J; bases unmatched to any gene: 7. This CDR3 region has 14 residues. CDR3 in amino acids: CASSRPGQVYEQYF. In DNA form, the CDR3 reads TGTGCCAGCAGTCGGCCCGGACAGGTCTACGAGCAGTACTTC.